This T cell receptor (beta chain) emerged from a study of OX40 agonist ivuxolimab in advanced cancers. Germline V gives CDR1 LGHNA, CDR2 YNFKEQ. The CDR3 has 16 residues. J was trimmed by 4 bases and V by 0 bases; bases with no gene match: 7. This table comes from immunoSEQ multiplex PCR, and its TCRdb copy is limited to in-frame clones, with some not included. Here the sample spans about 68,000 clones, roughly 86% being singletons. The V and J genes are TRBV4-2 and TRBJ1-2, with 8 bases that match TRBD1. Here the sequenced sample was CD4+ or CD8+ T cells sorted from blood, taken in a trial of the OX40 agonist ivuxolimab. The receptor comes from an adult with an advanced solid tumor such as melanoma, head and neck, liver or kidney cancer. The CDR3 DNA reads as TGTGCCAGCAGCCAAGATCTTGGGACAGGCGCCTATGGCTACACCTTC. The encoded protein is CASSQDLGTGAYGYTF.